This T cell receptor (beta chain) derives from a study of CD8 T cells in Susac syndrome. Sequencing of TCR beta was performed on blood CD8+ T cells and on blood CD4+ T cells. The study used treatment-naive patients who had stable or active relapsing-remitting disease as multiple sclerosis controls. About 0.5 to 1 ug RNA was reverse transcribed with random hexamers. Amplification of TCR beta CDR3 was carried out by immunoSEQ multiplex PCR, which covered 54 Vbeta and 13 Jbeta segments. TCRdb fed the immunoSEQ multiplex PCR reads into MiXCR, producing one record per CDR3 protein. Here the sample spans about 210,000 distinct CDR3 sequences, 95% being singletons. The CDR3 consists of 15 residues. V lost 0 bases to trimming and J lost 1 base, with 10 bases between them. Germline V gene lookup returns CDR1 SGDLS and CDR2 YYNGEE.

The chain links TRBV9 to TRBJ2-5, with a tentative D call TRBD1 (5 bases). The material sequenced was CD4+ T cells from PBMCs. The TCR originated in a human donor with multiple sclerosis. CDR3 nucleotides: TGTGCCAGCAGCGTAGCTACAGGCGGCCAAGAGACCCAGTACTTC. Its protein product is CASSVATGGQETQYF.